One and the same sample provided the 17 T cell receptor beta chains below, sequenced in a study of cytomegalovirus exposure and HLA in healthy donors. A multiplex PCR was run with 60 Vbeta primers and 13 Jbeta primers. Produced via immunoSEQ multiplex PCR; TCRdb's table is partial and in-frame only. This sample carries 60,000 to 80,000 clones, approximately 79% of them seen once, and the ten largest clones take just under 3%. Input material: PBMCs. The receptors were sampled from a woman aged 25-40 years in good health and CMV-seronegative.

The chain combines TRBV19 with TRBJ2-6; the match to TRBD1 covers 9 bases. The CDR3 loop spans 17 amino acids. In germline, CDR1 is LNHDA, CDR2 SQIVND (reference sequence). J was trimmed by 4 bases and V by 5 bases; bases with no gene match: 9. CDR3 residues: CASSSRDRVAGANVLTF. CDR3 in DNA: TGTGCCAGTAGTTCACGGGACAGGGTGGCCGGGGCCAACGTCCTGACTTTC.

This clone was seen a single time. The V gene is TRBV4-3, the J gene TRBJ1-3; no clear D. CDR1 is LGHNA, CDR2 YSLEER, per germline. The CDR3 has 14 amino acids. Trimming removed 0 bases at V and 0 bases at J, with 3 bases between. CDR3 bases: TGCGCCAGCAGCCAAGAGAGCTCTGGAAACACCATATATTTT. The encoded protein is CASSQESSGNTIYF.

The chain employs TRBV18 and TRBJ2-3, with 9 bases matching TRBD2. This CDR3 region has 15 residues. Germline values: CDR1 KGHSH, CDR2 LQKENI. With 5 bases clipped from V and 5 bases from J, the junction kept 8 bases outside the gene matches. CDR3: CASSASSGIGDTQYF. The DNA for the CDR3 is TGTGCCAGCTCAGCTTCTAGCGGGATAGGAGATACGCAGTATTTT.

This sequence joins TRBV7-6 and TRBJ1-1; no definite D call. Deletions cut 5 bases from V and 5 bases from J, with 15 bases between. The CDR3 spans 14 residues. Germline CDR1 is SGHVS and CDR2 is FNYEAQ. The CDR3 region is CASSLSPSGTEAFF. CDR3 nucleotide sequence: TGTGCCAGCAGCCTCAGCCCCAGCGGTACTGAAGCTTTCTTT. Variable domain in full (rest from reference TRBV7-6 and TRBJ1-1): GAGVSQSPRYKVTKRGQDVALRCDPISGHVSLYWYRQALGQGPEFLTYFNYEAQQDKSGLPNDRFSAERPEGSISTLTIQRTEQRDSAMYRCASSLSPSGTEAFFGQGTRLTVV.

The J gene is TRBJ1-4, the V gene TRBV30; 7 bases align to TRBD1. V dropped 7 bases and J dropped 4; count of bases not matched to a gene: 6. The CDR3 is 13 residues long. CDR1 is GTSNPN, CDR2 SVGIG, per germline (reference sequence). The CDR3 protein is CASGGQLNEKLFF. CDR3 nucleotides: TGTGCCTCAGGGGGACAGCTTAATGAAAAACTGTTTTTT.

The genes are TRBV7-6 and TRBJ1-1; 8 bases fit TRBD1. V lost 3 bases and J lost 0; bases outside the gene matches: 9. Germline CDR1 SGHVS, CDR2 FNYEAQ. There are 17 residues in the CDR3. The CDR3 DNA is TGTGCCAGCAGCTTTGGACAGGGAGTACCTATGAACACTGAAGCTTTCTTT. Its protein is CASSFGQGVPMNTEAFF. The variable domain in full, with the rest retrieved from reference TRBV7-6 and TRBJ1-1, is GAGVSQSPRYKVTKRGQDVALRCDPISGHVSLYWYRQALGQGPEFLTYFNYEAQQDKSGLPNDRFSAERPEGSISTLTIQRTEQRDSAMYRCASSFGQGVPMNTEAFFGQGTRLTVV.

This clone has more than one count but fewer than ten. V gene TRBV7-9 combines with J gene TRBJ2-7; the D is unclear. V lost 5 bases and J 7 bases, leaving 15 bases between the germline ends. This CDR3 is built from 13 residues. Germline assignment: CDR1 SEHNR and CDR2 FQNEAQ (reference sequence). As DNA, the CDR3 is TGTGCCAGCAGCCTCGACTCCGGCGAGGAGCAGTACTTC. Protein product: CASSLDSGEEQYF.

The CDR3 DNA reads as TGCGCCAGCAGCCAAGTAGGGGAAGATACGCAGTATTTT. This sequence encodes CASSQVGEDTQYF. V gene TRBV4-3 combines with J gene TRBJ2-3; D possibly corresponds to TRBD1 (5 bases). The CDR3 has 13 residues. Germline V gene sequence: CDR1 LGHNA, CDR2 YSLEER. V dropped 1 base and J dropped 5 bases, with 7 bases sitting between them.

The rearrangement links TRBV7-8 to TRBJ2-7, with 8 nucleotides matching TRBD1. With 0 bases clipped from V and 4 bases from J, the junction kept 8 bases outside the gene matches. The CDR3 runs 16 residues. The V gene's germline CDR1 is SGHVS and CDR2 FQNEAQ. The CDR3 DNA follows: TGTGCCAGCAGCTTAGCGGGGTCAGGGGGCCGATACGAGCAGTACGTC. Protein product: CASSLAGSGGRYEQYV.

This clone was detected once. CDR3 DNA: TGTGCCAGCAGCTTAGGAGGGGCGAACTCTGGAAACACCATATATTTT. As protein: CASSLGGANSGNTIYF. This chain links TRBV13 with TRBJ1-3; D possibly corresponds to TRBD1 (5 bases). Germline V lookup: CDR1 PRHDT, CDR2 FYEKMQ (reference sequence). This CDR3 comprises 16 residues. V gave up 0 bases and J gave up 0 bases, with 9 bases separating them.

The chain carries TRBV5-4 and TRBJ1-1; 8 bases map to TRBD1. With V trimmed by 3 bases and J by 6 bases, 10 bases remained unmatched. The germline V gene encodes CDR1 SGHNT and CDR2 YYREEE (reference sequence). This CDR3 has 15 amino acids. CDR3 sequence (DNA): TGTGCCAGCAGCTGGGGTCTCGGACAGGGCGCTGAAGCTTTCTTT. Translating gives CASSWGLGQGAEAFF. Using reference TRBV5-4 and TRBJ1-1 for the parts outside the CDR3, the full variable domain is ETGVTQSPTHLIKTRGQQVTLRCSSQSGHNTVSWYQQALGQGPQFIFQYYREEENGRGNFPPRFSGLQFPNYSSELNVNALELDDSALYLCASSWGLGQGAEAFFGQGTRLTVV.

CDR3 coding DNA: TGCGCCAGCAGGGATTCGGGACTGTCGAGCACAGATACGCAGTATTTT. Its translation: CASRDSGLSSTDTQYF. The V and J genes are TRBV10-2 and TRBJ2-3; D might be TRBD2 (6 bases). Trimming took 6 bases from V and 0 from J, leaving 16 bases between them. The CDR3 extends over 16 amino acids. Germline loops: CDR1 WSHSY, CDR2 SAAADI.

The CDR3: CASSQDLQGRTEAFF. CDR3 DNA sequence: TGCGCCAGCAGCCAAGATCTTCAGGGGCGGACTGAAGCTTTCTTT. The chain recombines TRBV4-1 with TRBJ1-1; perhaps TRBD1 as D (6 bases). V shed 0 bases and J shed 5 bases, with 13 bases lying between them. The CDR3 is made up of 15 amino acids. Germline CDR1 MGHRA, CDR2 YSYEKL.

The chain combines TRBV19 with TRBJ1-2; D possibly corresponds to TRBD1 (6 bases). The germline V gene has CDR1 LNHDA and CDR2 SQIVND (reference sequence). The V and J ends lost 6 bases and 5 bases respectively, with 13 bases between them. CDR3 length: 13 amino acids. In DNA form, the CDR3 reads TGTGCCAGTAGCCAGAGACAGGTTTATGGCTACACCTTC. This encodes CASSQRQVYGYTF.

The chain employs TRBV19 and TRBJ2-3; tentatively, D is TRBD2 (6 bases). The CDR3 runs to 14 residues. V lost 1 base to trimming and J lost 2 bases, with 7 bases between them. Looked up from germline, CDR1 is LNHDA and CDR2 is SQIVND (reference sequence). The CDR3 coding sequence is TGTGCCAGTAGTATAGCTAGCGACACAGATACGCAGTATTTT. Its protein is CASSIASDTDTQYF.

J is TRBJ1-2 and V is TRBV13; D call uncertain. Trimming took off 3 bases at V and 1 base at J, with 15 bases between the two ends. The germline gives CDR1 PRHDT, CDR2 FYEKMQ (reference sequence). The CDR3 spans 16 residues. CDR3: CASSLGELTNNYGYTF. In DNA form, the CDR3 reads TGTGCCAGCAGCTTGGGTGAACTTACTAATAACTATGGCTACACCTTC.

The CDR3 loop is CNRNESVNEQYV. The CDR3 nucleotides are TGCAACCGAAACGAGAGCGTAAACGAGCAGTACGTC. This chain connects TRBV29-1 to TRBJ2-7; D gene ambiguous. The CDR3 is 12 amino acids. Germline V gives CDR1 SQVTM, CDR2 ANQGSEA.